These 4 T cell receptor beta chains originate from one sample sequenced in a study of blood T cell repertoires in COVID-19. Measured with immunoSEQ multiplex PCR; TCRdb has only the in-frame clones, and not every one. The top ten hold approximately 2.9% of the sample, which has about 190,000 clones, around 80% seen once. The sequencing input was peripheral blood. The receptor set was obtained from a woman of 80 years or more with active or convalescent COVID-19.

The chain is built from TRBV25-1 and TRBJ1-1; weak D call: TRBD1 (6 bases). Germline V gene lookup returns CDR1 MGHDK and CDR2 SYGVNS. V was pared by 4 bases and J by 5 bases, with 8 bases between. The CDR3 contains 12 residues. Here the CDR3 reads CASSAGETEAFF. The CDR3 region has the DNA TGTGCCAGCAGTGCAGGGGAGACTGAAGCTTTCTTT.

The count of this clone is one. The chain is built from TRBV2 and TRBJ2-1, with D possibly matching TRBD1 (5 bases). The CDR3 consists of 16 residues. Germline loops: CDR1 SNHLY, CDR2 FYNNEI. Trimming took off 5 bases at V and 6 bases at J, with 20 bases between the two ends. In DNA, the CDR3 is TGTGCCAGCAGTCAGGTTTGGAAGTTGGGGCTCAATGAGCAGTTCTTC. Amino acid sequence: CASSQVWKLGLNEQFF.

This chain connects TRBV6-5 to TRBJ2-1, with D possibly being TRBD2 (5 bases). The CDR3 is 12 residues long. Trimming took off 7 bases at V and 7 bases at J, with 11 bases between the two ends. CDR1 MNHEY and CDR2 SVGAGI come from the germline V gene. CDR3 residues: CASMRGNNEQFF. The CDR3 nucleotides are TGTGCCAGCATGAGAGGGAATAATGAGCAGTTCTTC.

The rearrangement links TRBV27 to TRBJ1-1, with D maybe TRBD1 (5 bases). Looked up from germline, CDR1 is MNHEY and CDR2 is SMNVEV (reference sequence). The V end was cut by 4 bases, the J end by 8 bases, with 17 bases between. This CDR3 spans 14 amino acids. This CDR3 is CASSYKIGRTEAFF. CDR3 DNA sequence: TGTGCCAGCAGTTACAAAATCGGGCGGACAGAAGCTTTCTTT.